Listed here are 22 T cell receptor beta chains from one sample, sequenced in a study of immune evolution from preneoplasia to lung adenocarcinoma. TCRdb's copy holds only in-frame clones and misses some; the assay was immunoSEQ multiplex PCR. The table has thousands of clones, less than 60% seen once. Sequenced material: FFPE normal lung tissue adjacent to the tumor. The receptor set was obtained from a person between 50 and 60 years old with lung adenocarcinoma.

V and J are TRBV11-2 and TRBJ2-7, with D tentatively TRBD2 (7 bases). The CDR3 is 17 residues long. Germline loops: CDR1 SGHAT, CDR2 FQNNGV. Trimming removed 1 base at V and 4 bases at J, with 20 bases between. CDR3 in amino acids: CASSLGEGPTGLYEQYF. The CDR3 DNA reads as TGTGCCAGCAGCTTAGGGGAGGGTCCGACAGGACTTTACGAGCAGTACTTC.

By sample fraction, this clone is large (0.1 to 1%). CDR3 sequence reads: CASSGPGTGSSPLHF. The CDR3 DNA follows: TGTGCCAGCAGCGGCCCCGGGACAGGCTCTTCACCCCTCCACTTT. The rearrangement joins TRBV9 to TRBJ1-6; 8 nucleotides agree with TRBD1. The CDR3 runs to 15 residues. From germline, CDR1 is SGDLS and CDR2 YYNGEE. The trim removed 3 bases at V and 9 bases at J, leaving 8 bases unmatched.

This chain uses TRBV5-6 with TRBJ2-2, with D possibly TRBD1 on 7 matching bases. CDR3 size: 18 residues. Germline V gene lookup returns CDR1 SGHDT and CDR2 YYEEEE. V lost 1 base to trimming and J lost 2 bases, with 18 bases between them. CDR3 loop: CASSLRVGGGLNTGELFF. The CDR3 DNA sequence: TGTGCCAGCAGCTTGCGGGTCGGAGGGGGCCTTAACACCGGGGAGCTGTTTTTT.

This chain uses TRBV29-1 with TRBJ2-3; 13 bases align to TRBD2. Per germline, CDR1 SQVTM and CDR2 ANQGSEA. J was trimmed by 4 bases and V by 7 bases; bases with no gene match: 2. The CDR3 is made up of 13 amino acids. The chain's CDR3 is CSGGTSGADTQYF. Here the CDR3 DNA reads TGCAGCGGAGGGACTAGCGGGGCAGATACGCAGTATTTT.

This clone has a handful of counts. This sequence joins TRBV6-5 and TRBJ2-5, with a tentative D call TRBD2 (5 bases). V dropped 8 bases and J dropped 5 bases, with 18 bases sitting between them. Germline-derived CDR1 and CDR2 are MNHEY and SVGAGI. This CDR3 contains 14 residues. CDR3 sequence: CASHEGGIAETQYF. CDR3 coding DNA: TGTGCCAGCCATGAAGGAGGCATTGCCGAGACCCAGTACTTC.

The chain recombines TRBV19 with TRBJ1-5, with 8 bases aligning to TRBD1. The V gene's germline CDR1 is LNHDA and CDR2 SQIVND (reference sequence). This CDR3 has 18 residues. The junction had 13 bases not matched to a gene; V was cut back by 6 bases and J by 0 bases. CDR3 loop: CASSDRGYLRVSNQPQHF. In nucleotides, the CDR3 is TGTGCCAGTAGCGACAGGGGATATCTCAGGGTTAGCAATCAGCCCCAGCATTTT. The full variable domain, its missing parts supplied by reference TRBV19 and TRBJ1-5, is DGGITQSPKYLFRKEGQNVTLSCEQNLNHDAMYWYRQDPGQGLRLIYYSQIVNDFQKGDIAEGYSVSREKKESFPLTVTSAQKNPTAFYLCASSDRGYLRVSNQPQHFGDGTRLSIL.

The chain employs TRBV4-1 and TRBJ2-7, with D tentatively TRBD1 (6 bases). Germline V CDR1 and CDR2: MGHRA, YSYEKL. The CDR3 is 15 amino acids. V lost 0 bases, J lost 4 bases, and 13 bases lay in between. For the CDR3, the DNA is TGCGCCAGCAGCCAAGAGACAGGAGTTGGTTACGAGCAGTACTTC. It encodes CASSQETGVGYEQYF.

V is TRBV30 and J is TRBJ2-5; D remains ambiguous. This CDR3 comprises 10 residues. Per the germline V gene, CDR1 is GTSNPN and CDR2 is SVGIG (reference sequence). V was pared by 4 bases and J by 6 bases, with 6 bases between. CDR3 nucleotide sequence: TGTGCCTGGACAGGCAAGACCCAGTACTTC. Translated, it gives CAWTGKTQYF.

CDR3 protein: CASRASEADTQYF. The CDR3 DNA follows: TGTGCCAGCAGGGCTAGCGAAGCAGATACGCAGTATTTT. This chain joins TRBV28 and TRBJ2-3; a possible D gene is TRBD2 (6 bases). The germline V gene has CDR1 MDHEN and CDR2 SYDVKM. V lost 6 bases, J lost 4 bases, and 11 bases lay in between. The CDR3 spans 13 residues.

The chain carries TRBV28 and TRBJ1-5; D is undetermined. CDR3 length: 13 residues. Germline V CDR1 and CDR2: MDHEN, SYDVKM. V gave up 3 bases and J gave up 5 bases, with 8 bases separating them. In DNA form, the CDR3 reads TGTGCCAGCAGTTTCGGTTCTTATCAGCCCCAGCATTTT. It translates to CASSFGSYQPQHF.

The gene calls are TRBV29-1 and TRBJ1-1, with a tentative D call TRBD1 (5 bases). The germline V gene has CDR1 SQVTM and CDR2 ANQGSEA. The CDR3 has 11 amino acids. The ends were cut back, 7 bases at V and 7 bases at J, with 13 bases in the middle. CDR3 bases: TGCAGCGGGTCTAGGGACGGTGAAGCTTTCTTT. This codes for CSGSRDGEAFF.

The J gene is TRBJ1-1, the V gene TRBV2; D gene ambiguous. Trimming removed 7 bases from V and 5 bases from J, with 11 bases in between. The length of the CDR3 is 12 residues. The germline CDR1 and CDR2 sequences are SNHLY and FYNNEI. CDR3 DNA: TGTGCCAGCAAGCTTGGGAAGACTGAAGCTTTCTTT. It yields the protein CASKLGKTEAFF.

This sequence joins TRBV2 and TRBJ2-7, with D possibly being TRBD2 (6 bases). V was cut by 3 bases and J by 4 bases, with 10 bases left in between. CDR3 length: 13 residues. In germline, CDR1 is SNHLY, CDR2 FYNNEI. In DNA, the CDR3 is TGTGCCAGCAGTGAGCCTAGCGAGTACGAGCAGTACTTC. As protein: CASSEPSEYEQYF. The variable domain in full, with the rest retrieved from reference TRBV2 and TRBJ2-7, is EPEVTQTPSHQVTQMGQEVILRCVPISNHLYFYWYRQILGQKVEFLVSFYNNEISEKSEIFDDQFSVERPDGSNFTLKIRSTKLEDSAMYFCASSEPSEYEQYFGPGTRLTVT.

The CDR3 here is CASSVVPDFGGPYNEQFF. In DNA form, the CDR3 reads TGTGCCAGCAGCGTAGTTCCCGACTTCGGAGGTCCCTACAATGAGCAGTTCTTC. J is TRBJ2-1 and V is TRBV9, with D possibly TRBD2 on 5 matching bases. CDR3 length: 18 residues. CDR1 is SGDLS, CDR2 YYNGEE, per germline. The germline V and J ends were trimmed by 0 bases and 2 bases, with 18 bases remaining between them.

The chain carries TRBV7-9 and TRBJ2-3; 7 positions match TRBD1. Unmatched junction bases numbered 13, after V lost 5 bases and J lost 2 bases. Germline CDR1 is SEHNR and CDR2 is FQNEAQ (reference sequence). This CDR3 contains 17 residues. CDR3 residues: CASSQDRARVATDTQYF. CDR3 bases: TGTGCCAGCAGCCAAGACAGGGCCCGAGTCGCCACAGATACGCAGTATTTT.

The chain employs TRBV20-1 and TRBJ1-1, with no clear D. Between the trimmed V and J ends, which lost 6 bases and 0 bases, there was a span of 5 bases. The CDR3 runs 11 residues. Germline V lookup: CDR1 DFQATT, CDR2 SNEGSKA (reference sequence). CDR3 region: CSAILNTEAFF. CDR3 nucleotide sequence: TGCAGTGCCATATTGAACACTGAAGCTTTCTTT.

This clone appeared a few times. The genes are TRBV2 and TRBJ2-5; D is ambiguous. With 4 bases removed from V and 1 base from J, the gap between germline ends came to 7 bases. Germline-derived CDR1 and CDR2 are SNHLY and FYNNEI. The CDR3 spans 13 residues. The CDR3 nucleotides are TGTGCCAGCAGTGCTGGGATCCAAGAGACCCAGTACTTC. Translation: CASSAGIQETQYF.

CDR3 bases: TGTGCCAGCAGACGACAGGGGTTGAGCACTGAAGCTTTCTTT. Translation: CASRRQGLSTEAFF. V and J are TRBV6-5 and TRBJ1-1; 8 bases are shared with TRBD1. This CDR3 has 14 amino acids. The junction had 7 bases not matched to a gene; V was cut back by 6 bases and J by 4 bases. In germline, CDR1 is MNHEY, CDR2 SVGAGI.

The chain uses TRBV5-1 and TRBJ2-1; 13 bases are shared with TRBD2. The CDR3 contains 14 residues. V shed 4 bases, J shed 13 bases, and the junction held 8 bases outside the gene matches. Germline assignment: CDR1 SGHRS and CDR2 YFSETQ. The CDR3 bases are TGCGCCAGCAGCACCTGGACTAGCGGGGGATCTCAGTTCTTC. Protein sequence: CASSTWTSGGSQFF.

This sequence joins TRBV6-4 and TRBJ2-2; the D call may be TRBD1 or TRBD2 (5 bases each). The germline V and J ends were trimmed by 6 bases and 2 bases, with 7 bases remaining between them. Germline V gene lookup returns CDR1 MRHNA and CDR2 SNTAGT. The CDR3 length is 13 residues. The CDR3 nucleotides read TGTGCCAGCAGCCGGGACAACACCGGGGAGCTGTTTTTT. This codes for CASSRDNTGELFF.

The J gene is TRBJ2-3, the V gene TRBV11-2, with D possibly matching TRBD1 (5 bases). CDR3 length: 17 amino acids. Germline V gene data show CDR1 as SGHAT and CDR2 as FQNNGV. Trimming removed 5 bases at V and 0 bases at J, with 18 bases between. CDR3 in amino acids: CASSLTATDVSTDTQYF. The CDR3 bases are TGTGCCAGCAGCCTCACCGCGACAGACGTAAGCACAGATACGCAGTATTTT.

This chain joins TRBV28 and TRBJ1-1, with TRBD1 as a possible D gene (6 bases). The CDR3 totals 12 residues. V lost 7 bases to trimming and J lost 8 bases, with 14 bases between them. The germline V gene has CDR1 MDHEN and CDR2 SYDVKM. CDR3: CASIVTGIEAFF. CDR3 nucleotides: TGTGCCAGCATCGTTACAGGGATCGAAGCTTTCTTT.